This TCR beta chain derives from a study of shared clonotypes between healthy human individuals. Unmatched junction bases numbered 5, after V lost 3 bases and J lost 12 bases. The CDR3 sequence is 12 residues long. The germline CDR1 and CDR2 sequences are SGHRS and YFSETQ. As defined, naive CD8 cells were CD45RO-negative and positively selected for CCR7, with terminally differentiated effector memory CD45RA+ cells excluded. The assay was immunoSEQ multiplex PCR, and TCRdb's table has in-frame clones only and misses some. The sample includes approximately 1.9 million clones, 90% to 95% of them seen just once.

This chain links TRBV5-1 with TRBJ2-4, with TRBD1 identical over 8 bases. Sample: naive CD8+ T cells from PBMCs. The sequence derives from a man younger than 35 in good health. Some clones in this sample may be carry-over from other donors' samples. The CDR3 is CASSWTGTGQYF. The CDR3 DNA reads TGCGCCAGCAGCTGGACAGGGACGGGTCAGTACTTC.